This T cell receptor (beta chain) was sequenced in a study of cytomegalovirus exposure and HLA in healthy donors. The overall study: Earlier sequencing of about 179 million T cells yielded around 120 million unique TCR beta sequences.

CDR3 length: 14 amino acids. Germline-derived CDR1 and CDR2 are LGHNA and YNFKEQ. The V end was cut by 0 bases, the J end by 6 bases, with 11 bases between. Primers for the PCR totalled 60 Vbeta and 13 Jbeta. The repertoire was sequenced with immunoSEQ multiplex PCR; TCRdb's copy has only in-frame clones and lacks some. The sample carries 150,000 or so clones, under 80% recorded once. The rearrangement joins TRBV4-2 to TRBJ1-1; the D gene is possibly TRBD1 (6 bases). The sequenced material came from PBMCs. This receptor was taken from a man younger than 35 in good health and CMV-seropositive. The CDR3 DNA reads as TGTGCCAGCAGCCAAGACCCCGGGACACCTGAAGCTTTCTTT. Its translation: CASSQDPGTPEAFF.